Listed below are T cell receptor beta chains from one sample, sequenced in a study of T cells after yellow fever vaccination. One entry per CDR3 protein results from TCRdb running MiXCR on the 5' RACE reads. Counted here are 95,000 to 100,000 distinct CDR3 sequences, around 5.8% occurring once; the ten biggest clones make up approximately 39%. The sample consisted of CD8+ T cells sorted from PBMCs, taken 10 days after the yellow fever booster vaccination. The receptors shown here come from a man aged 18 to 30 who received the YFV17D yellow fever vaccine. The CDR3 runs from the conserved cysteine through the conserved F or W. A D gene is named only where the DNA matches it firmly. Clone size is stated in some rows and not others, as once, few, many or a class when expanded.

d_call	v_call	clone_size	j_call	cdr3_nt	cdr3_aa
NA	TRBV12-3/TRBV12-4	NA	TRBJ2-5	TGTGCCAGCAGTTCAAGTCTCGTCCCAGAGACCCAGTACTTC	CASSSSLVPETQYF
TRBD1	TRBV5-1	few	TRBJ1-5	TGCGCCAGCAGCCCAGGGGGCGTTGGGCAGCCCCAGCATTTT	CASSPGGVGQPQHF
NA	TRBV6-2/TRBV6-3	NA	TRBJ2-3	TGTGCCAGCAGTTATCCACTAGCAGATACGCAGTATTTT	CASSYPLADTQYF
TRBD2	TRBV4-2	NA	TRBJ2-7	TGTGCCAGCAGCCAAGAGGGAACTAGCGGGGGCATCGAGCAGTACTTC	CASSQEGTSGGIEQYF
NA	TRBV10-2	many	TRBJ2-5	TGCGCCAGCAGTGAGTCGACGATGACCCAGTACTTC	CASSESTMTQYF
NA	TRBV7-6	few	TRBJ2-2	TGTGCCAGCAGCTTAATTGAGAACACCGGGGAGCTGTTTTTT	CASSLIENTGELFF
TRBD2	TRBV4-2	few	TRBJ2-1	TGTGCCAGCAGCCAAGATCAGCGGGGCACCTACAATGAGCAGTTCTTC	CASSQDQRGTYNEQFF
TRBD1	TRBV7-9	few	TRBJ1-6	TGTGCCAGCCAGGGACAGAGCTCCTATAATTCACCCCTCCACTTT	CASQGQSSYNSPLHF
NA	TRBV13	few	TRBJ1-2	TGTGCCAGCAGCGCCCCGGGACCCGTCTATGGCTACACCTTC	CASSAPGPVYGYTF
TRBD1	TRBV4-3	many	TRBJ2-2	TGCGCCAGCAGCCCCGGGACAGGGTTAAAGGACACCGGGGAGCTGTTTTTT	CASSPGTGLKDTGELFF
NA	TRBV7-6	NA	TRBJ1-3	TGTGCCAGCAGCTCTGGACGGAGCTCTGGAAACACCATATATTTT	CASSSGRSSGNTIYF
TRBD1	TRBV6-5	few	TRBJ2-6	TGTGCCAGCAGTTCACGCTTTTCGGACAGGACATTCTCTGGGGCCAACGTCCTGACTTTC	CASSSRFSDRTFSGANVLTF
TRBD2	TRBV4-1	NA	TRBJ2-2	TGCGCCAGCAGCCCAGGACGGGGACTAAAAACCGGGGAGCTGTTTTTT	CASSPGRGLKTGELFF
NA	TRBV9	NA	TRBJ1-1	TGTGCCAGCAGCGAGACGGGGAACTGGGAGGGGGGATTAAACACTGAAGCTTTCTTT	CASSETGNWEGGLNTEAFF
TRBD2	TRBV29-1	few	TRBJ2-5	TGCAGCGTTGATGGGGTTGGCACCCGAGAGCGGGGTCAAGAGACCCAGTACTTC	CSVDGVGTRERGQETQYF
NA	TRBV7-6	many	TRBJ2-7	TGTGCCAGCAGCTCTGCGGAAGCCTACGAGCAGTACTTC	CASSSAEAYEQYF
TRBD1	TRBV6-5	few	TRBJ1-6	TGTGCCAGCAGTTACCGGACAGGGGGAGATAATTCACCCCTCCACTTT	CASSYRTGGDNSPLHF
NA	TRBV12-3/TRBV12-4	many	TRBJ2-7	TGTGCCAGCAGCCCCCGGGACATTTTCTACGAGCAGTACTTC	CASSPRDIFYEQYF
TRBD1	TRBV19	NA	TRBJ2-7	TGTGCCAGTAAACCGGGACAGGGACACGAGCAGTACTTC	CASKPGQGHEQYF
NA	TRBV9	many	TRBJ1-6	TGTGCCAGCAGCGACAGGGTTTTTGGTTCACCCCTCCACTTT	CASSDRVFGSPLHF
TRBD1	TRBV5-1	NA	TRBJ1-2	TGCGCCAGCAGCTTGAGACAGGGGACAAACTATGGCTACACCTTC	CASSLRQGTNYGYTF
NA	TRBV4-1	NA	TRBJ1-6	TGCGCCAGCAGCCAAGCTGGCTTAGGGAATTCACCCCTCCACTTT	CASSQAGLGNSPLHF
NA	TRBV6-5	NA	TRBJ2-6	TGTGCCAGCAGTTACTTGGGGGGAAAAGGTGGGGCCAACGTCCTGACTTTC	CASSYLGGKGGANVLTF
NA	TRBV11-2	few	TRBJ1-6	TGTGCCAGCAGCTTGGAGGTCGGGGGTGTGGGTTCACCCCTCCACTTT	CASSLEVGGVGSPLHF
NA	TRBV7-9	many	TRBJ2-1	TGTGCCAGCAGCTCGGTGGGTGACGGCTCCTACAATGAGCAGTTCTTC	CASSSVGDGSYNEQFF
NA	TRBV5-1	many	TRBJ2-1	TGCGCCAGCAGCTTGCGGACGGACAGCTCCTACAATGAGCAGTTCTTC	CASSLRTDSSYNEQFF
TRBD1	TRBV12-3/TRBV12-4	many	TRBJ2-7	TGTGCCAGCAGGCCCGGGACAGGGAGCGAGCAGTACTTC	CASRPGTGSEQYF
NA	TRBV4-2	few	TRBJ2-2	TGTGCCAGCAGCCAAGGTCAAGCACTCCTCGGGACCACCGGGGAGCTGTTTTTT	CASSQGQALLGTTGELFF
NA	TRBV20-1	NA	TRBJ2-2	TGCAGTGCTGCGAAAACTGGGACTGACACCGGGGAGCTGTTTTTT	CSAAKTGTDTGELFF
NA	TRBV3-1	few	TRBJ2-2	TGTGCCAGCAGCCAATGGACAAAAGAGGACACCGGGGAGCTGTTTTTT	CASSQWTKEDTGELFF
NA	TRBV6-1	few	TRBJ1-2	TGTGCCAGCAGTGAAGCCCCAGGGAGAGCCGATGGCTACACCTTC	CASSEAPGRADGYTF
NA	TRBV4-2	few	TRBJ1-1	TGTGCCAGCAGCCAAGATACGATGAACACTGAAGCTTTCTTT	CASSQDTMNTEAFF
NA	TRBV19	NA	TRBJ2-1	TGTGCCAGTAGTCCCGGGACACTACGGGAGCAGTTCTTC	CASSPGTLREQFF
NA	TRBV21-1	NA	TRBJ2-5	TGTGCCAGCAGCAAACCGGGACCCCAAGAGACCCAGTACTTC	CASSKPGPQETQYF
TRBD2	TRBV7-9	NA	TRBJ2-3	TGTGCCAGCAGCTACCGGATTCGGAGCGGGGGGGCGTTAGATACGCAGTATTTT	CASSYRIRSGGALDTQYF
TRBD1	TRBV7-9	NA	TRBJ2-2	TGTGCCAGCAGCCCCGACAGGGGGTTAACCGGGGAGCTGTTTTTT	CASSPDRGLTGELFF
NA	TRBV11-3	NA	TRBJ2-1	TGTGCCAGCAGCTCCCTCCCATTCGATGAGCAGTTCTTC	CASSSLPFDEQFF
TRBD1	TRBV9	NA	TRBJ2-1	TGTGCCAGCAGCGGGAGCCCCTCGACAGGGGGTAGCTCCTACAATGAGCAGTTCTTC	CASSGSPSTGGSSYNEQFF
NA	TRBV29-1	NA	TRBJ1-2	TGCAGCGTTGGCTCTTTAGGGACCTATGGCTACACCTTC	CSVGSLGTYGYTF
NA	TRBV29-1	many	TRBJ1-5	TGCAGCCACTTTAGGGCAGGGGCGGATCAGCCCCAGCATTTT	CSHFRAGADQPQHF
NA	TRBV6-5	few	TRBJ1-1	TGTGCCAGCAGCCACGGGGGAATTGAAGCTTTCTTT	CASSHGGIEAFF